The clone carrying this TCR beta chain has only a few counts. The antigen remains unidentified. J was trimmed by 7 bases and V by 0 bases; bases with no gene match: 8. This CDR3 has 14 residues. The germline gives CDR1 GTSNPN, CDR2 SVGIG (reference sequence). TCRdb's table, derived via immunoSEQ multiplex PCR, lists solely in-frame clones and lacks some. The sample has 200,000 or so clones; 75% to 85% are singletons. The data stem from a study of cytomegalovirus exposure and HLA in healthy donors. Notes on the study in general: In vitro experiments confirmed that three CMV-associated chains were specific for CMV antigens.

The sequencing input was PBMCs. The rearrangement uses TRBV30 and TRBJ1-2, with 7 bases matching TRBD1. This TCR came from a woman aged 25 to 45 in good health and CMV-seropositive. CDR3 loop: CAWSVQGSFSGYTF. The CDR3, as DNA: TGTGCCTGGAGTGTACAGGGGTCTTTCTCTGGCTACACCTTC.